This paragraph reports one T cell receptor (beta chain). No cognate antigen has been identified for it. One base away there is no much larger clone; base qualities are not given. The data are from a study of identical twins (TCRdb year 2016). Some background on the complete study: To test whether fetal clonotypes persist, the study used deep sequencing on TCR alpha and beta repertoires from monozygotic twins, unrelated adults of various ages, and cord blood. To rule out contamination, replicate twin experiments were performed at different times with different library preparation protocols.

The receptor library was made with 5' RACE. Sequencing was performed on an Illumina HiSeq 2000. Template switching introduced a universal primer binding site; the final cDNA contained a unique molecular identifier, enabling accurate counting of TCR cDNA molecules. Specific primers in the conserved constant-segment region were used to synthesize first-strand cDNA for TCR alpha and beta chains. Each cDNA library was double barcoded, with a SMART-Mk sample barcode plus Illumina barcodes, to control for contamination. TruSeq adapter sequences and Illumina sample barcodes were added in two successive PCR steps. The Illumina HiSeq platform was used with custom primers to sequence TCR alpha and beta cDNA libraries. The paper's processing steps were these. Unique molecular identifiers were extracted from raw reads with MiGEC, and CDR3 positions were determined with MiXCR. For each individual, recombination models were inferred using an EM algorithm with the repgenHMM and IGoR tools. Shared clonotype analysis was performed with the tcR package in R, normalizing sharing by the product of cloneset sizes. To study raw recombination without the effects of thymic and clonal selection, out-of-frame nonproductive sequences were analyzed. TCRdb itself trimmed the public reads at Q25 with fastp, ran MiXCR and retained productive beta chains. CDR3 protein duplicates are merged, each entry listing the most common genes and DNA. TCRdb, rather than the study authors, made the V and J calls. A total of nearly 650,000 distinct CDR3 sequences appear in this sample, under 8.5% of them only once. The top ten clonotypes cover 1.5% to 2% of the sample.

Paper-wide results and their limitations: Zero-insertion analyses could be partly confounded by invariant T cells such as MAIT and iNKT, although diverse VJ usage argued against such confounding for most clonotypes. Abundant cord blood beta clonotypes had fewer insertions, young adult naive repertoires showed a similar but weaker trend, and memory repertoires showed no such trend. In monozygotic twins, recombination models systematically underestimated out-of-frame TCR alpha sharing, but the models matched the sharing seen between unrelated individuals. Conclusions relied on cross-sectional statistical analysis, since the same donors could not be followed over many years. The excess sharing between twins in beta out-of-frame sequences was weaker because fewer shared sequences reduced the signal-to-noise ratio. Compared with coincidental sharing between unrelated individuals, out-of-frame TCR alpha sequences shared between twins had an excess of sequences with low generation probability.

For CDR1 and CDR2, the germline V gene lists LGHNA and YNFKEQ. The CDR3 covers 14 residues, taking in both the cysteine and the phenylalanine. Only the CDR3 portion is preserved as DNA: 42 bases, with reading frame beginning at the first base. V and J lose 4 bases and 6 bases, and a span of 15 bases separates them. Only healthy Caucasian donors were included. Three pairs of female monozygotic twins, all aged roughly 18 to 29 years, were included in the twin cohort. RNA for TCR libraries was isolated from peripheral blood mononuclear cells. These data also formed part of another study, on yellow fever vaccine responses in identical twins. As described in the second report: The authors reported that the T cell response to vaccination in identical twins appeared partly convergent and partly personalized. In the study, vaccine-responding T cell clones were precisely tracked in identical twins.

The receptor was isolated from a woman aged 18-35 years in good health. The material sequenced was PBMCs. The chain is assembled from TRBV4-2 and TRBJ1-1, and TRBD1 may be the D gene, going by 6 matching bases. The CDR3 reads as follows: CASSPRAGAAEAFF. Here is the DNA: TGTGCCAGCAGCCCACGCGCGGGGGCCGCTGAAGCTTTCTTT.